This TCR beta chain was identified in a study of blood T cell repertoires in COVID-19. Study context: The samples span acute and convalescent COVID-19 from the United States, Italy and Spain.

Generated by immunoSEQ multiplex PCR, the TCRdb table keeps only in-frame clones and is missing some. The sample has over 400,000 clones, approximately 91% seen once. In germline, CDR1 is SGHAT, CDR2 FQNNGV. Deletions cut 5 bases from V and 5 bases from J, with 7 bases between. CDR3 size: 12 residues. The chain recombines TRBV11-2 with TRBJ1-5; D is undetermined. The sample taken for sequencing was PBMCs or T cells enriched from blood (not recorded which). This sequence originates from a woman aged 60-70 years who had recovered from COVID-19. CDR3 in DNA: TGTGCCAGCAGCCGGTTGGATCAGCCCCAGCATTTT. It yields the protein CASSRLDQPQHF.